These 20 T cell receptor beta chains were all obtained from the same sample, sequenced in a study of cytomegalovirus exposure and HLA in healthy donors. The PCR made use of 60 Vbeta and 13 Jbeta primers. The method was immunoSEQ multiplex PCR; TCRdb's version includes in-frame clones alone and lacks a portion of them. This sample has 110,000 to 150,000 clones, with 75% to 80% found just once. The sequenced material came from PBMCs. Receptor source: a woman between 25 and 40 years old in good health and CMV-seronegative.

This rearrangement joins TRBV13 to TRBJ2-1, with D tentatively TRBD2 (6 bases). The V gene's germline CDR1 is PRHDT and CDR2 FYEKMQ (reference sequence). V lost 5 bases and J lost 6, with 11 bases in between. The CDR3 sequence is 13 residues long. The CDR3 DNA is TGTGCCAGCAGCCGGGACTTGGCCAATGAGCAGTTCTTC. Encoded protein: CASSRDLANEQFF.

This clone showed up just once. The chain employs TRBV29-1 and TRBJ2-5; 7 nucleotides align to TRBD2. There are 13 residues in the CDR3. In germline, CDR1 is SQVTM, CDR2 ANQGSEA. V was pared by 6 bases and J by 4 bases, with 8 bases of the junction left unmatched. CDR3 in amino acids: CSVGLGGGETQYF. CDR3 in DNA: TGCAGCGTCGGACTTGGGGGGGGAGAGACCCAGTACTTC.

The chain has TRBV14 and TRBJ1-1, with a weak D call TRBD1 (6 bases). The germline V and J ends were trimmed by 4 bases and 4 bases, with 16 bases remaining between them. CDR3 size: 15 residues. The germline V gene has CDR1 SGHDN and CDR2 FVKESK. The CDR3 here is CASSRLDNRVTEAFF. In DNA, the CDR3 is TGTGCCAGCAGCCGCCTTGATAACAGGGTCACTGAAGCTTTCTTT.

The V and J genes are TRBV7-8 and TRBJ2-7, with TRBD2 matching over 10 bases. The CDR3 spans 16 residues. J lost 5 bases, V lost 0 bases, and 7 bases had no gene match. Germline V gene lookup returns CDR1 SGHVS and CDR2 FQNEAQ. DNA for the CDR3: TGTGCCAGCAGCTTAGCGGTACTAGCGGGGCTCCACGAGCAGTACTTC. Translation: CASSLAVLAGLHEQYF.

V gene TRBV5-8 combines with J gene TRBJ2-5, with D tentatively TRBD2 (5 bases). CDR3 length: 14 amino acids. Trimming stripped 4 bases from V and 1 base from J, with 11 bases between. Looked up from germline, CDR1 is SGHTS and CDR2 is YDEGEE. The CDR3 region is CASSPGLVQETQYF. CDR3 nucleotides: TGTGCCAGCAGCCCCGGACTCGTCCAAGAGACCCAGTACTTC.

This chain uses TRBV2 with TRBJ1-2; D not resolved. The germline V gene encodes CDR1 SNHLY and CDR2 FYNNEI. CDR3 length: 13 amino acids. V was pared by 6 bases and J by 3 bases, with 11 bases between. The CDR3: CASRTTDDYGYTF. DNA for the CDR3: TGTGCCAGCAGGACCACAGACGACTATGGCTACACCTTC.

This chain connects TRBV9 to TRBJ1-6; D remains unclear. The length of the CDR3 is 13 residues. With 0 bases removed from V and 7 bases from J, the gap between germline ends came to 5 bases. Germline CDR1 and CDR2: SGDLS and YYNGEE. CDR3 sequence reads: CASSVVLNSPLHF. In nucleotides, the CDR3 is TGTGCCAGCAGCGTAGTCCTCAATTCACCCCTCCACTTT. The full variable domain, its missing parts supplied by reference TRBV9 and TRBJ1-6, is DSGVTQTPKHLITATGQRVTLRCSPRSGDLSVYWYQQSLDQGLQFLIQYYNGEERAKGNILERFSAQQFPDLHSELNLSSLELGDSALYFCASSVVLNSPLHFGNGTRLTVT.

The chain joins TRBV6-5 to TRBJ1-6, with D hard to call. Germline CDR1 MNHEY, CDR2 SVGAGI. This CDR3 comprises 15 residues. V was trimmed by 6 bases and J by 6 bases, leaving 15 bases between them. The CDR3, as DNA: TGTGCCAGCAGCCCGACGACGGCGGGTAATTCACCCCTCCACTTT. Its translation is CASSPTTAGNSPLHF.

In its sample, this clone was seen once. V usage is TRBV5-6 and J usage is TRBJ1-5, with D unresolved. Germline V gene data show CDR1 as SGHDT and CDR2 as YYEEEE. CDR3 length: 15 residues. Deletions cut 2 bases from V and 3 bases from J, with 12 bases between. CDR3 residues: CASSFRGVNNQPQHF. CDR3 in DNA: TGTGCCAGCAGCTTTCGGGGAGTTAACAATCAGCCCCAGCATTTT.

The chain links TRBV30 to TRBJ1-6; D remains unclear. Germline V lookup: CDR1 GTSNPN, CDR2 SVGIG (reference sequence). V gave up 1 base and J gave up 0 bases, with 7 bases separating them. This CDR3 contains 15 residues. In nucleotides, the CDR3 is TGTGCCTGGAGTGCTGGGAGCTCCTATAATTCACCCCTCCACTTT. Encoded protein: CAWSAGSSYNSPLHF.

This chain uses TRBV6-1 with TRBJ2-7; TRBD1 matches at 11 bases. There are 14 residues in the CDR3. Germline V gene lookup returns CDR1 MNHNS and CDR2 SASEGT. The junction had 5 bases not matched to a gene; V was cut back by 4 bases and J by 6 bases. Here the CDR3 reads CASSAPDRGREQYF. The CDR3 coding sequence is TGTGCCAGCAGTGCCCCGGACAGGGGGCGCGAGCAGTACTTC.

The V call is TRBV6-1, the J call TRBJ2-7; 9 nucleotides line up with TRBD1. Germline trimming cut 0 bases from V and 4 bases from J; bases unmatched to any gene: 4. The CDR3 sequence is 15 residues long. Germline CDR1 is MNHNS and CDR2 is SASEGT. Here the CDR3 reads CASSEAPGTGYEQYF. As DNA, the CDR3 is TGTGCCAGCAGTGAAGCGCCGGGGACAGGGTACGAGCAGTACTTC.

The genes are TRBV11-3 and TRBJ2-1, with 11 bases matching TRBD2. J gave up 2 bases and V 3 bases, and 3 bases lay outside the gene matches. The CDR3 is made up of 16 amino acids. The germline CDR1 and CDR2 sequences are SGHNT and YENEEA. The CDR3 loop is CASSFTSGGTYNEQFF. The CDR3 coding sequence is TGTGCCAGCAGCTTCACTAGCGGGGGAACCTACAATGAGCAGTTCTTC.

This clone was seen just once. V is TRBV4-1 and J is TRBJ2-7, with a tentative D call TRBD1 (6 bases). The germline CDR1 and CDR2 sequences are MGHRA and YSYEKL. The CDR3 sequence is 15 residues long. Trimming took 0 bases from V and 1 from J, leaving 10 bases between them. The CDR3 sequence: CASSQDPGVSYEQYF. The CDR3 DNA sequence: TGCGCCAGCAGCCAAGATCCAGGGGTATCCTACGAGCAGTACTTC.

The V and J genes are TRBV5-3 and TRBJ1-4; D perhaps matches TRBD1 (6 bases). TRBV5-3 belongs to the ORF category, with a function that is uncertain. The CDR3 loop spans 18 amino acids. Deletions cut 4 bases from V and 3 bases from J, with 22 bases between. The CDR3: CARSLRTQGLSANEKLFF. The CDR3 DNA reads TGTGCCAGAAGCCTCCGGACTCAGGGGCTTTCGGCTAATGAAAAACTGTTTTTT.

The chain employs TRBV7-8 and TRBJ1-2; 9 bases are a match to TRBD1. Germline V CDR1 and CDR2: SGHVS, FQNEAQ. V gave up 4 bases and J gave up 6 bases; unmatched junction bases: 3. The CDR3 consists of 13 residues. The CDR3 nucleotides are TGTGCCAGCAGCTCCGACAGGGGGGATGGCTACACCTTC. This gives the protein CASSSDRGDGYTF.

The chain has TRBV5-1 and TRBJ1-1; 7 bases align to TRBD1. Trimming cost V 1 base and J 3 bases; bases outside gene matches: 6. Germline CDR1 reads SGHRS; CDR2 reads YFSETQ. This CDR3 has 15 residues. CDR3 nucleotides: TGCGCCAGCAGCTTGACAGGGGATCGGGACACTGAAGCTTTCTTT. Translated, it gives CASSLTGDRDTEAFF.

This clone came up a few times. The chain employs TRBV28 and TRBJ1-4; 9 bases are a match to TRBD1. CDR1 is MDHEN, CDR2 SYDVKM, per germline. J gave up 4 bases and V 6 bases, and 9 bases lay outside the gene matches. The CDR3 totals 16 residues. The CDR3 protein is CASSRRTGGLNEKLFF. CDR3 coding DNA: TGTGCCAGCAGCCGAAGAACAGGGGGCCTTAATGAAAAACTGTTTTTT.

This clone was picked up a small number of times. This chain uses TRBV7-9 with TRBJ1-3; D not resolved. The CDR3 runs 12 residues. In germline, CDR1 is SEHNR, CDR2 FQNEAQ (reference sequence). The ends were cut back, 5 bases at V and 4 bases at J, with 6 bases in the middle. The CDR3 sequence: CASSLRGNTIYF. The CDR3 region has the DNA TGTGCCAGCAGCCTCAGGGGAAACACCATATATTTT.

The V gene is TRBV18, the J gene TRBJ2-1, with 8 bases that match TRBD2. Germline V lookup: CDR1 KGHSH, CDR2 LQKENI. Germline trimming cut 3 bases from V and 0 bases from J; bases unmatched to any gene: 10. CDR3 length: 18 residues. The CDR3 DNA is TGTGCCAGCTCACCCCCTGTGGGCGGGGGGCTCTCCTACAATGAGCAGTTCTTC. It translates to CASSPPVGGGLSYNEQFF.